The 26 T cell receptor beta chains presented below share a single source sample, sequenced in a study of beta chain features in type 1 diabetes. All of the isolated RNA was reverse transcribed, so expressed TCRB transcripts were sequenced. The protocol was immunoSEQ multiplex PCR, while the TCRdb copy is restricted to in-frame clones and leaves out a portion. The sample lists 450,000 or so clones; roughly 10% were seen once. The material sequenced was naive CD4+ T cells from blood. These receptors were taken from a woman aged 18-29 years in good health.

This rearrangement joins TRBV9 to TRBJ2-5; D call uncertain. The CDR3 runs 13 residues. Trimming took 0 bases from V and 5 from J, leaving 8 bases between them. The V gene's germline CDR1 is SGDLS and CDR2 YYNGEE. The CDR3 DNA is TGTGCCAGCAGCGTAGAGGCGCCGGAGACCCAGTACTTC. This encodes CASSVEAPETQYF.

V gene TRBV20-1 combines with J gene TRBJ2-1, with a tentative D call TRBD2 (6 bases). The CDR3 is 11 amino acids. Germline CDR1 reads DFQATT; CDR2 reads SNEGSKA (reference sequence). The V gene lost 3 bases and the J gene lost 8 bases, with 8 bases spanning the gap. DNA of the CDR3: TGCAGTGCTAGCCGGGGGTATGAGCAGTTCTTC. This encodes CSASRGYEQFF.

The gene calls are TRBV7-2 and TRBJ2-1, with a tentative D call TRBD1 (6 bases). The CDR3 totals 15 residues. Germline lookup yields CDR1 SGHTA and CDR2 FQGNSA. Trimming shortened V by 1 base and J by 5 bases, and 12 bases separated the two germline ends. CDR3: CASSLVYWDNNEQFF. As DNA, the CDR3 is TGTGCCAGCAGCTTAGTGTATTGGGACAACAATGAGCAGTTCTTC. The variable domain in full, with the rest retrieved from reference TRBV7-2 and TRBJ2-1, is GAGVSQSPSNKVTEKGKDVELRCDPISGHTALYWYRQSLGQGLEFLIYFQGNSAPDKSGLPSDRFSAERTGGSVSTLTIQRTQQEDSAVYLCASSLVYWDNNEQFFGPGTRLTVL.

The V and J genes are TRBV2 and TRBJ1-2, with TRBD1 matching over 7 bases. V shed 6 bases and J 13 bases; nucleotides not matched to a gene: 11. Per the germline V gene, CDR1 is SNHLY and CDR2 is FYNNEI. This CDR3 has 12 amino acids. The CDR3 protein is CASRRDSGPLTF. Here the CDR3 DNA reads TGTGCCAGCAGACGGGACAGCGGCCCCCTCACCTTC.

The chain links TRBV28 to TRBJ2-1; 9 bases align to TRBD2. J lost 7 bases, V lost 0 bases, and 4 bases had no gene match. This CDR3 region has 15 residues. Germline loops: CDR1 MDHEN, CDR2 SYDVKM. The CDR3 DNA reads as TGTGCCAGCAGTTTATGGGCTAGCGGGGTAAATGAGCAGTTCTTC. Amino acids: CASSLWASGVNEQFF.

A few counts support this clone. The chain links TRBV7-6 to TRBJ1-1, with D possibly TRBD1 on 5 matching bases. The CDR3 has 15 residues. Germline CDR1 is SGHVS and CDR2 is FNYEAQ. V was clipped by 0 bases and J by 0 bases, with 8 bases between them. DNA of the CDR3: TGTGCCAGCAGCTTAGCGGGACCATTGAACACTGAAGCTTTCTTT. Translation gives CASSLAGPLNTEAFF.

This clone was found a few times. This rearrangement joins TRBV7-2 to TRBJ2-6; D unresolved. CDR3 size: 18 residues. V was pared by 5 bases and J by 0 bases, with 17 bases between. From germline, CDR1 is SGHTA and CDR2 FQGNSA. CDR3 sequence (DNA): TGTGCCAGCAGCCAGACCCATCACCCGACCTCTGGGGCCAACGTCCTGACTTTC. Amino acids: CASSQTHHPTSGANVLTF.

The chain combines TRBV28 with TRBJ2-7, with TRBD2 identical over 9 bases. This CDR3 has 14 residues. V lost 6 bases, J lost 7 bases, and 10 bases stayed unmatched. CDR1 is MDHEN, CDR2 SYDVKM, per germline. As DNA, the CDR3 is TGTGCCAGCAGGGGTTTTCTAGCGGGGTTTGAGCAGTACTTC. Amino acids: CASRGFLAGFEQYF.

This chain joins TRBV7-3 and TRBJ2-5; 7 bases fit TRBD1. The CDR3 loop spans 15 amino acids. V was clipped by 1 base and J by 3 bases; unmatched bases: 5. Germline V gene sequence: CDR1 SGHTA, CDR2 FQGTGA. The CDR3 here is CASSLRGTVEETQYF. The CDR3 DNA reads as TGTGCCAGCAGCTTAAGGGGGACAGTAGAAGAGACCCAGTACTTC.

The chain joins TRBV5-1 to TRBJ2-1, with D perhaps TRBD2 (6 bases). V lost 0 bases, J lost 8 bases, and 12 bases lay in between. This CDR3 comprises 14 residues. Germline CDR1 reads SGHRS; CDR2 reads YFSETQ. CDR3 in amino acids: CASSLVAGTHEQFF. The CDR3 bases are TGCGCCAGCAGCTTGGTTGCAGGGACTCATGAGCAGTTCTTC.

This clone occurred a few times. V is TRBV7-9 and J is TRBJ1-2; D unclear. Trimming shortened V by 4 bases and J by 4 bases, and 10 bases separated the two germline ends. Germline loops: CDR1 SEHNR, CDR2 FQNEAQ (reference sequence). The CDR3 runs 13 residues. This chain's CDR3 is CASSSLAPYGYTF. The CDR3 nucleotides read TGTGCCAGCAGCTCCCTGGCCCCCTATGGCTACACCTTC.

The gene calls are TRBV2 and TRBJ2-5; D possibly corresponds to TRBD1 (6 bases). Trimming took 6 bases from V and 0 from J, leaving 11 bases between them. The CDR3 has 14 amino acids. From germline, CDR1 is SNHLY and CDR2 FYNNEI. CDR3 DNA sequence: TGTGCCAGCAGCCCCAGGGGCGACCAAGAGACCCAGTACTTC. Its protein is CASSPRGDQETQYF.

The V and J genes are TRBV9 and TRBJ2-5; no firm D call. There are 13 residues in the CDR3. The germline gives CDR1 SGDLS, CDR2 YYNGEE. Trimming took off 4 bases at V and 1 base at J, with 8 bases between the two ends. CDR3 sequence: CASSPTPQETQYF. In DNA, the CDR3 is TGTGCCAGCAGCCCAACCCCCCAAGAGACCCAGTACTTC. The full variable domain, completed using reference TRBV9 and TRBJ2-5, is DSGVTQTPKHLITATGQRVTLRCSPRSGDLSVYWYQQSLDQGLQFLIQYYNGEERAKGNILERFSAQQFPDLHSELNLSSLELGDSALYFCASSPTPQETQYFGPGTRLLVL.

This clone was counted a few times. The V gene is TRBV4-3, the J gene TRBJ2-3; 10 bases align to TRBD1. CDR1 is LGHNA and CDR2 is YSLEER in the germline V gene. V shed 3 bases and J 3 bases; nucleotides not matched to a gene: 9. The CDR3 loop spans 17 amino acids. CDR3 DNA sequence: TGCGCCAGCAGCCAGCTATATGACAGGGGGCGAACAGATACGCAGTATTTT. It encodes CASSQLYDRGRTDTQYF.

This clone was seen a single time. The chain uses TRBV5-6 and TRBJ2-3; 11 nucleotides line up with TRBD2. Unmatched junction bases numbered 1, after V lost 1 base and J lost 3 bases. CDR3 length: 15 amino acids. The germline CDR1 and CDR2 sequences are SGHDT and YYEEEE. The CDR3 region has the DNA TGTGCCAGCAGCTTGACTAGCGGGGGAACAGATACGCAGTATTTT. Translation: CASSLTSGGTDTQYF. Together with reference TRBV5-6 and TRBJ2-3, the CDR3 gives the full variable domain: DAGVTQSPTHLIKTRGQQVTLRCSPKSGHDTVSWYQQALGQGPQFIFQYYEEEERQRGNFPDRFSGHQFPNYSSELNVNALLLGDSALYLCASSLTSGGTDTQYFGPGTRLTVL.

V is TRBV15 and J is TRBJ1-1; D possibly corresponds to TRBD1 (5 bases). This CDR3 is 14 amino acids long. Germline values: CDR1 LNHNV, CDR2 YYDKDF (reference sequence). V lost 5 bases and J lost 7, with 17 bases in between. The DNA of the CDR3 is TGTGCCACCAGCTGGGACTTTGGAGGCGTTGAAGCTTTCTTT. Its protein is CATSWDFGGVEAFF.

This clone came up a few times. The rearrangement uses TRBV28 and TRBJ1-2, with D hard to call. Germline-derived CDR1 and CDR2 are MDHEN and SYDVKM. The CDR3 extends over 11 amino acids. V was cut by 6 bases and J by 4 bases, with 6 bases left in between. The CDR3 region is CASSTLYGYTF. CDR3 bases: TGTGCCAGCAGCACCCTCTATGGCTACACCTTC.

The genes are TRBV29-1 and TRBJ2-5; either TRBD1 or TRBD2 may fit D (6 bases each). The CDR3 covers 14 residues. Germline V gene sequence: CDR1 SQVTM, CDR2 ANQGSEA. The V and J ends lost 8 bases and 2 bases respectively, with 18 bases between them. The CDR3 loop is CSLRGPGKQETQYF. The CDR3 region has the DNA TGCAGCCTCCGGGGGCCAGGGAAGCAAGAGACCCAGTACTTC.

There are a few counts of this clone. V usage is TRBV2 and J usage is TRBJ1-2; TRBD1 is a possible D gene (5 bases). Trimming removed 3 bases from V and 5 bases from J, with 10 bases in between. Germline V gives CDR1 SNHLY, CDR2 FYNNEI. This CDR3 spans 13 amino acids. The CDR3 bases are TGTGCCAGCAGTGATAGTCCAGGGTATGGCTACACCTTC. This codes for CASSDSPGYGYTF.

This clone has just a few counts. The gene calls are TRBV30 and TRBJ1-5, with 8 positions matching TRBD1. Losses at the gene ends were 2 bases for V and 3 bases for J; bases not matched to a gene: 6. The CDR3 extends over 15 amino acids. Germline CDR1 reads GTSNPN; CDR2 reads SVGIG (reference sequence). CDR3 amino acids: CAWSREGQDNQPQHF. The CDR3 DNA reads TGTGCCTGGAGTCGCGAGGGACAGGACAATCAGCCCCAGCATTTT. Full variable domain (remainder filled in from reference TRBV30 and TRBJ1-5): SQTIHQWPATLVQPVGSPLSLECTVEGTSNPNLYWYRQAAGRGLQLLFYSVGIGQISSEVPQNLSASRPQDRQFILSSKKLLLSDSGFYLCAWSREGQDNQPQHFGDGTRLSIL.

The sample holds a few counts of this clone. The gene calls are TRBV9 and TRBJ2-1, with D tentatively TRBD1 (7 bases). Trimming removed 4 bases from V and 0 bases from J, with 23 bases in between. The CDR3 spans 19 residues. Per the germline V gene, CDR1 is SGDLS and CDR2 is YYNGEE. The CDR3 DNA is TGTGCCAGCAGCCCCCGAATACTCCGACAGGGAGGCTCCTACAATGAGCAGTTCTTC. This sequence encodes CASSPRILRQGGSYNEQFF.

The gene calls are TRBV7-2 and TRBJ2-1; no firm D call. The CDR3 length is 14 residues. V shed 5 bases and J shed 3 bases, with 11 bases lying between them. Germline-derived CDR1 and CDR2 are SGHTA and FQGNSA. CDR3 in DNA: TGTGCCAGCAGCGGACGCACATACTACAATGAGCAGTTCTTC. It translates to CASSGRTYYNEQFF. Variable domain in full (rest from reference TRBV7-2 and TRBJ2-1): GAGVSQSPSNKVTEKGKDVELRCDPISGHTALYWYRQSLGQGLEFLIYFQGNSAPDKSGLPSDRFSAERTGGSVSTLTIQRTQQEDSAVYLCASSGRTYYNEQFFGPGTRLTVL.

This chain connects TRBV27 to TRBJ2-7; a possible D gene is TRBD1 (5 bases). The CDR3 loop spans 13 amino acids. Germline lookup yields CDR1 MNHEY and CDR2 SMNVEV (reference sequence). Trimming took 2 bases from V and 4 from J, leaving 9 bases between them. This CDR3 is CASSLDSEYEQYF. CDR3 nucleotide sequence: TGTGCCAGCAGTTTAGACAGCGAGTACGAGCAGTACTTC.

The rearrangement links TRBV4-2 to TRBJ2-7; the D is unclear. The CDR3 is 12 amino acids. V was trimmed by 4 bases and J by 9 bases, leaving 13 bases between them. Per the germline V gene, CDR1 is LGHNA and CDR2 is YNFKEQ. The CDR3 sequence: CASSPGEAPQYF. In DNA, the CDR3 is TGTGCCAGCAGCCCCGGCGAGGCCCCGCAGTACTTC.

This chain connects TRBV7-8 to TRBJ2-1; D is ambiguous. The CDR3 has 15 amino acids. Germline CDR1 SGHVS, CDR2 FQNEAQ. V was shortened by 5 bases and J by 7 bases, with 18 bases between the two germline ends. CDR3: CASSPPGLAGNEQFF. The DNA of the CDR3 is TGTGCCAGCAGCCCACCGGGTCTCGCAGGAAATGAGCAGTTCTTC.

This clone was counted at least ten times. The chain combines TRBV4-1 with TRBJ2-4; D is perhaps TRBD1 (6 bases). V lost 6 bases and J lost 0, with 12 bases in between. This CDR3 contains 15 residues. Germline loops: CDR1 MGHRA, CDR2 YSYEKL. The CDR3 DNA follows: TGCGCCAGCAGACGTACAGGGTTAGCCAAAAACATTCAGTACTTC. Protein: CASRRTGLAKNIQYF.